This is a list of T cell receptor beta chains from one sample in a study of blood T cell repertoires in COVID-19. Profiling relied on immunoSEQ multiplex PCR, and the TCRdb table lists in-frame clones only, not all of them. The sample carries 250,000 to 300,000 clones, 86% recorded once. The specimen was peripheral blood. These receptors all come from a woman aged 70-85 years with COVID-19, enrolled during active disease. The CDR3 runs from the conserved cysteine through the conserved F or W. D genes are given only for firm matches. Only some rows state a clone size, as once, few, many or a class for expanded clones.

v_gene,d_gene,abundance,j_gene,CDR3aa,CDR3nt
TRBV14,TRBD1,few,TRBJ1-6,CASSLGTGISLHF,TGTGCCAGCAGCCTAGGGACAGGGATCTCCCTCCACTTT
TRBV11-3,-,once,TRBJ1-1,CASSPDSMNTEAFF,TGTGCCAGCAGTCCCGACTCCATGAACACTGAAGCTTTCTTT
TRBV9,-,-,TRBJ2-7,CASSAGDAYEQYF,TGTGCCAGCAGCGCCGGGGATGCCTACGAGCAGTACTTC
TRBV7-9,TRBD1,-,TRBJ1-4,CASRRQGGEKLFF,TGTGCCAGCAGGCGACAGGGGGGTGAAAAACTGTTTTTT
TRBV6-1,TRBD1,-,TRBJ2-7,CASSEVFGTGSYEQYF,TGTGCCAGCAGTGAAGTGTTTGGGACAGGCTCCTACGAGCAGTACTTC
TRBV5-8,TRBD2,few,TRBJ2-5,CASSPGTSGGRMETQYF,TGTGCCAGCAGTCCGGGGACTAGCGGGGGGCGCATGGAGACCCAGTACTTC
TRBV19,-,-,TRBJ1-2,CASSSQRGDGYTF,TGTGCCAGTAGTTCCCAACGCGGCGATGGCTACACCTTC
TRBV2,TRBD2,-,TRBJ2-1,CASSERVAGSSYNEQFF,TGTGCCAGCAGTGAGAGGGTAGCGGGGAGCTCCTACAATGAGCAGTTCTTC
TRBV2,-,few,TRBJ1-6,CASEGDFYNSPLHF,TGTGCCAGCGAGGGAGATTTCTATAATTCACCCCTCCACTTT
TRBV29-1,TRBD1,once,TRBJ1-3,CSGRQGAENTIYF,TGCAGCGGGCGACAGGGGGCAGAGAACACCATATATTTT
TRBV27,TRBD2,-,TRBJ2-7,CASSGTSELYEQYF,TGTGCCAGCAGTGGGACTAGCGAACTCTACGAGCAGTACTTC
TRBV5-1,-,-,TRBJ2-4,CASSAANRVAQYF,TGCGCCAGCAGCGCGGCCAACAGGGTAGCCCAGTACTTC
TRBV19,TRBD1,-,TRBJ1-2,CASSISGTGGKSYGYTF,TGTGCCAGTAGTATTTCCGGGACAGGGGGTAAGAGCTATGGCTACACCTTC
TRBV7-6,-,-,TRBJ2-7,CASSYSSSYEQYF,TGTGCCAGCAGCTATTCGAGCTCCTACGAGCAGTACTTC
TRBV6-1,TRBD1,-,TRBJ1-2,CASSEVGGSILSLNYGYTF,TGTGCCAGCAGTGAAGTAGGGGGCTCGATCCTCTCCCTGAACTATGGCTACACCTTC
TRBV24-1,-,once,TRBJ1-2,CATSDTGDGYTF,TGTGCCACCAGTGATACGGGGGACGGCTACACCTTC
TRBV24-1,-,-,TRBJ2-2,CATSDFVDTAYTGELFF,TGTGCCACCAGTGATTTCGTCGACACAGCTTACACCGGGGAGCTGTTTTTT
TRBV29-1,TRBD1,-,TRBJ2-3,CSSMTRPDRGGADTQYF,TGCAGCTCAATGACGAGACCGGACAGGGGAGGGGCAGATACGCAGTATTTT
TRBV7-8,-,few,TRBJ1-3,CASSLEGGEGNTIYF,TGTGCCAGCAGCTTAGAGGGGGGGGAAGGAAACACCATATATTTT
TRBV6-1,-,-,TRBJ1-2,CASSEAHPGGYGYTF,TGTGCCAGCAGTGAAGCCCATCCGGGGGGTTATGGCTACACCTTC
TRBV2,TRBD1,-,TRBJ2-7,CASSDPSSGTGSYEQYF,TGTGCCAGCAGTGACCCCTCCTCCGGGACAGGGTCCTACGAGCAGTACTTC
TRBV5-1,-,-,TRBJ1-4,CASAPETGRNEKLFF,TGCGCCAGCGCCCCAGAGACAGGCCGAAATGAAAAACTGTTTTTT
TRBV7-6,-,-,TRBJ2-7,CASSNGGAYEQYF,TGTGCCAGCAGCAATGGGGGGGCGTACGAGCAGTACTTC
TRBV27,-,-,TRBJ1-1,CASSLLTQGQAFF,TGTGCCAGCAGTTTACTTACGCAGGGGCAAGCTTTCTTT
TRBV19,-,-,TRBJ2-3,CASSTRSRDTQYF,TGTGCCAGTAGTACGAGGTCCAGAGATACGCAGTATTTT
TRBV28,-,-,TRBJ1-2,CASSPGGRGYTF,TGTGCCAGCAGTCCGGGGGGTCGTGGCTACACCTTC
TRBV6-6,-,-,TRBJ2-5,CASRLGETQYF,TGTGCCAGCAGGCTCGGGGAGACCCAGTACTTC
TRBV28,TRBD1,-,TRBJ1-1,CAAIRGRGNTEAFF,TGTGCTGCTATAAGGGGGCGCGGGAACACTGAAGCTTTCTTT
TRBV11-1,-,-,TRBJ2-3,CASSPGQFAQYF,TGTGCCAGCAGCCCTGGACAGTTTGCGCAGTATTTT
TRBV6-5,-,-,TRBJ1-1,CASSYSNRVGAEAFF,TGTGCCAGCAGTTACTCGAACCGGGTAGGGGCTGAAGCTTTCTTT
TRBV29-1,-,-,TRBJ2-3,CSEEGDTDTQYF,TGCAGCGAGGAAGGAGACACAGATACGCAGTATTTT
TRBV19,TRBD1,-,TRBJ2-3,CASSLRTGSTDTQYF,TGTGCCAGTAGTCTACGGACAGGTAGCACAGATACGCAGTATTTT
TRBV9,-,-,TRBJ1-1,CASSGGKNTEAFF,TGTGCCAGCAGCGGAGGGAAGAACACTGAAGCTTTCTTT
TRBV29-1,-,few,TRBJ2-2,CSANLVYSGELFF,TGCAGCGCAAACTTGGTCTACAGCGGGGAGCTGTTTTTT
TRBV5-1,TRBD2,-,TRBJ2-5,CASSLYGLGGETQYF,TGCGCCAGCAGCTTGTATGGCTTGGGGGGGGAGACCCAGTACTTC
TRBV6-5,TRBD1,-,TRBJ1-2,CASSKGQGRNGYTF,TGTGCCAGCAGTAAGGGACAGGGGAGGAATGGCTACACCTTC
TRBV20-1,-,-,TRBJ1-5,CSASGGNNQPQHF,TGCAGTGCTAGTGGCGGAAACAATCAGCCCCAGCATTTT
TRBV18,TRBD1,-,TRBJ2-5,CASSRDRGQRETQYF,TGTGCCAGCTCACGTGACAGGGGGCAGCGAGAGACCCAGTACTTC
TRBV28,-,-,TRBJ2-5,CASSLVGVGETQYF,TGTGCCAGCAGTTTAGTAGGGGTAGGAGAGACCCAGTACTTC
TRBV7-7,-,-,TRBJ2-1,CASSLDWSFNNEQFF,TGTGCCAGCAGCTTAGACTGGAGTTTTAACAATGAGCAGTTCTTC
TRBV6-4,TRBD1,-,TRBJ1-4,CASSEQPQGATNEKLFF,TGTGCCAGCAGTGAGCAACCGCAGGGGGCAACTAATGAAAAACTGTTTTTT
TRBV24-1,-,-,TRBJ2-1,CATSDTVQGSVDEQFF,TGTGCCACCAGTGATACCGTACAGGGTTCGGTTGATGAGCAGTTCTTC
TRBV19,TRBD1,-,TRBJ1-5,CASTTQGNQPQHF,TGTGCCAGTACCACACAGGGGAATCAGCCCCAGCATTTT
TRBV5-4,TRBD2,-,TRBJ2-1,CASSFPTGGYNEQFF,TGTGCCAGCAGCTTTCCAACGGGGGGGTACAATGAGCAGTTCTTC
TRBV7-2,-,-,TRBJ1-5,CASSLATPGPQHF,TGTGCCAGCAGCTTAGCGACCCCGGGTCCCCAGCATTTT
TRBV2,-,-,TRBJ1-5,CASRWDNNQPQHF,TGTGCCAGCAGATGGGACAACAATCAGCCCCAGCATTTT
TRBV6-2/TRBV6-3,-,-,TRBJ1-5,CASSSRQVGQPQHF,TGTGCCAGCAGTTCGCGACAGGTTGGTCAGCCCCAGCATTTT
TRBV7-2,TRBD2,-,TRBJ2-3,CASSAIAGVDTQYF,TGTGCCAGCAGCGCCATAGCGGGGGTAGATACGCAGTATTTT
TRBV27,TRBD1,-,TRBJ2-7,CASSLGQLNEQYF,TGTGCCAGCAGTCTGGGACAGTTAAACGAGCAGTACTTC
TRBV20-1,-,-,TRBJ2-3,CSASRGAGNTQYF,TGCAGTGCTAGTCGGGGGGCCGGCAATACGCAGTATTTT
TRBV5-1,-,few,TRBJ2-7,CASSLEGPANEQYF,TGCGCCAGCAGCTTGGAGGGGCCAGCTAACGAGCAGTACTTC
TRBV2,-,few,TRBJ1-2,CASSASRRGYGYTF,TGTGCCAGCAGCGCTTCCCGCAGGGGCTATGGCTACACCTTC
TRBV15,TRBD1,few,TRBJ2-5,CATASDRGQETQYF,TGTGCCACCGCTTCCGACAGGGGCCAAGAGACCCAGTACTTC
TRBV2,-,-,TRBJ2-3,CASSGGGTVTDTQYF,TGTGCCAGCAGTGGGGGCGGGACAGTAACAGATACGCAGTATTTT